The 7 T cell receptor beta chains in this list originate from one sample, sequenced in a study of OX40 agonist ivuxolimab in advanced cancers. Clones were sequenced by immunoSEQ multiplex PCR, and TCRdb holds only the in-frame ones, with some missing. The table includes roughly 36,000 clones, over 80% detected once. Sequenced here: CD4+ or CD8+ T cells sorted from blood, sampled in a trial of the OX40 agonist ivuxolimab. These TCRs come from an adult with an advanced solid tumor such as melanoma, head and neck, liver or kidney cancer.

The V call is TRBV29-1, the J call TRBJ1-1, with D tentatively TRBD1 (6 bases). Between the trimmed V and J ends, which lost 3 bases and 5 bases, there was a span of 13 bases. The CDR3 runs 13 residues. Germline CDR1 SQVTM, CDR2 ANQGSEA. Written as DNA, the CDR3 is TGCAGCGTTGATTCTTGGGGGCAGACTGAAGCTTTCTTT. Translated: CSVDSWGQTEAFF.

The V gene is TRBV9, the J gene TRBJ1-6, with a tentative D call TRBD1 (6 bases). The CDR3 has 14 amino acids. Germline V gene lookup returns CDR1 SGDLS and CDR2 YYNGEE. The V and J ends lost 2 bases and 7 bases respectively, with 10 bases between them. In DNA, the CDR3 is TGTGCCAGCAGCGTGGCAGGGGCGAATTCACCCCTCCACTTT. Encoded protein: CASSVAGANSPLHF.

This chain joins TRBV19 and TRBJ2-2; weak D call: TRBD2 (6 bases). The CDR3 is 14 amino acids. Germline CDR1 is LNHDA and CDR2 is SQIVND (reference sequence). Between the trimmed V and J ends, which lost 7 bases and 5 bases, there was a span of 14 bases. The CDR3 DNA reads TGTGCCAGTACCCACCCCGGGGGAACCGGGGAGCTGTTTTTT. Encoded protein: CASTHPGGTGELFF.

This clone has a single count. The V call is TRBV5-4, the J call TRBJ2-3, with D possibly TRBD2 on 7 matching bases. V was clipped by 0 bases and J by 1 base, with 12 bases between them. Germline CDR1 reads SGHNT; CDR2 reads YYREEE (reference sequence). The CDR3 loop spans 16 amino acids. DNA for the CDR3: TGTGCCAGCAGCTTGGAACGGGGGGCTGGCACAGATACGCAGTATTTT. Its protein is CASSLERGAGTDTQYF.

The chain is built from TRBV5-1 and TRBJ1-1; TRBD1 might be the D (5 bases). This CDR3 contains 17 residues. Trimming stripped 1 base from V and 4 bases from J, with 20 bases between. Germline V gene sequence: CDR1 SGHRS, CDR2 YFSETQ. CDR3 in DNA: TGCGCCAGCAGCTTGACCTCGACCTCGGCGGGGGGCACTGAAGCTTTCTTT. Its translation is CASSLTSTSAGGTEAFF.

The chain employs TRBV6-1 and TRBJ2-1, with TRBD1 identical over 9 bases. J was trimmed by 8 bases and V by 3 bases; bases with no gene match: 2. Germline assignment: CDR1 MNHNS and CDR2 SASEGT. The CDR3 is made up of 13 amino acids. The CDR3 DNA is TGTGCCAGCAGTGACAGGACAGGGGATGAGCAGTTCTTC. Translating it yields CASSDRTGDEQFF.

The chain recombines TRBV11-2 with TRBJ1-5, with TRBD1 as a possible D gene (6 bases). CDR1 is SGHAT and CDR2 is FQNNGV in the germline V gene. The CDR3 consists of 15 residues. V was cut by 5 bases and J by 0 bases, with 11 bases left in between. The CDR3 protein is CASSPGGASNQPQHF. The CDR3 region has the DNA TGTGCCAGCAGCCCCGGGGGGGCTAGCAATCAGCCCCAGCATTTT.